A single sample is the source of the 11 T cell receptor beta chains below, sequenced in a study of blood T cell repertoires in COVID-19. Data came from immunoSEQ multiplex PCR; TCRdb stores just in-frame clones and leaves some out. The data show about 39,000 clones, with about 90% seen just once and less than 25% held by the top ten. Source material: peripheral blood. All receptors come from a man in his fifties with active or convalescent COVID-19.

This clone is labeled as medium-sized. This chain joins TRBV18 and TRBJ2-2, with 7 bases that match TRBD1. The germline V gene encodes CDR1 KGHSH and CDR2 LQKENI. V gave up 6 bases and J gave up 6 bases; unmatched junction bases: 10. CDR3 length: 15 residues. In DNA, the CDR3 is TGTGCCAGCTCGCACCCCGCCGACAGGGCCGGGGAGCTGTTTTTT. It translates to CASSHPADRAGELFF.

The V and J genes are TRBV9 and TRBJ1-2; D perhaps matches TRBD1 (6 bases). Germline V CDR1 and CDR2: SGDLS, YYNGEE. The CDR3 contains 13 residues. V shed 4 bases and J shed 7 bases, with 14 bases lying between them. CDR3 DNA sequence: TGTGCCAGCAGCAACATACAGGGTGGTGGCTACACCTTC. Translated, it gives CASSNIQGGGYTF.

The chain couples TRBV30 to TRBJ1-2; 7 bases line up with TRBD1. CDR3 size: 12 residues. The V gene's germline CDR1 is GTSNPN and CDR2 SVGIG (reference sequence). V was pared by 2 bases and J by 7 bases, with 4 bases of the junction left unmatched. CDR3: CAWSLRGLGYTF. CDR3 DNA: TGTGCCTGGAGTCTAAGGGGGCTTGGCTACACCTTC.

The rearrangement joins TRBV7-3 to TRBJ2-2, with no clear D. V was clipped by 2 bases and J by 2 bases, with 6 bases between them. This CDR3 has 14 amino acids. In germline, CDR1 is SGHTA, CDR2 FQGTGA. CDR3 in DNA: TGTGCCAGCAGCTTATCATCCAACACCGGGGAGCTGTTTTTT. Protein: CASSLSSNTGELFF. The entire variable domain, with the rest obtained from reference TRBV7-3 and TRBJ2-2, is as follows: GAGVSQTPSNKVTEKGKYVELRCDPISGHTALYWYRQSLGQGPEFLIYFQGTGAADDSGLPNDRFFAVRPEGSVSTLKIQRTERGDSAVYLCASSLSSNTGELFFGEGSRLTVL.

The chain recombines TRBV28 with TRBJ1-2; no firm D call. The germline gives CDR1 MDHEN, CDR2 SYDVKM. V lost 2 bases to trimming and J lost 2 bases, with 9 bases between them. The CDR3 runs to 14 residues. The CDR3, as DNA: TGTGCCAGCAGTTTACCAGTCGTAAACTATGGCTACACCTTC. Amino acids: CASSLPVVNYGYTF.

The sample holds one count of this clone. This chain uses TRBV7-9 with TRBJ2-7; a weak D match, TRBD1 (6 bases). V lost 4 bases to trimming and J lost 6 bases, with 19 bases between them. Germline V gives CDR1 SEHNR, CDR2 FQNEAQ (reference sequence). CDR3 length equals 15 residues. CDR3 coding DNA: TGTGCCAGCAGCTCCTACCGGGACAACCCCTCCGAGCAGTACGTC. Amino acid sequence: CASSSYRDNPSEQYV.

J is TRBJ2-3 and V is TRBV7-9; 10 bases fit TRBD1. Germline assignment: CDR1 SEHNR and CDR2 FQNEAQ (reference sequence). The CDR3 runs 15 residues. Trimming took 5 bases from V and 2 from J; bases not matched to a gene: 4. DNA of the CDR3: TGTGCCAGCAGCCGGGACAGGGGAGCCACAGATACGCAGTATTTT. It codes for CASSRDRGATDTQYF.

The chain carries TRBV4-2 and TRBJ2-3; the match to TRBD2 covers 7 bases. CDR3 length: 15 residues. Unmatched junction bases numbered 7, after V lost 4 bases and J lost 3 bases. Germline V lookup: CDR1 LGHNA, CDR2 YNFKEQ. CDR3: CASSPGRGTTDTQYF. DNA of the CDR3: TGTGCCAGCAGCCCTGGGCGGGGGACGACAGATACGCAGTATTTT.

The rearrangement uses TRBV25-1 and TRBJ2-7; tentative D call: TRBD1 (6 bases). Trimming removed 4 bases at V and 0 bases at J, with 10 bases between. CDR1 and CDR2 (germline): MGHDK, SYGVNS. CDR3 size: 14 residues. CDR3 sequence: CASSGGGASYEQYF. In DNA form, the CDR3 reads TGTGCCAGCAGTGGAGGGGGAGCCTCCTACGAGCAGTACTTC.

The chain employs TRBV28 and TRBJ2-7, with 9 nucleotides matching TRBD2. The CDR3 runs 14 residues. CDR1 MDHEN and CDR2 SYDVKM come from the germline V gene. V shed 2 bases, J shed 7 bases, and the junction held 6 bases outside the gene matches. CDR3 protein: CASSLEAGGREQYF. In nucleotides, the CDR3 is TGTGCCAGCAGTTTAGAGGCGGGAGGGCGGGAGCAGTACTTC.

The CDR3 is CAISQTGTNTEAFF. The DNA of the CDR3 is TGTGCCATCAGTCAGACAGGGACGAACACTGAAGCTTTCTTT. This chain connects TRBV10-3 to TRBJ1-1; 7 bases line up with TRBD1. The CDR3 spans 14 residues. V shed 5 bases, J shed 1 base, and the junction held 4 bases outside the gene matches. The germline V gene encodes CDR1 ENHRY and CDR2 SYGVKD.